This is a list of T cell receptor beta chains from one sample in a study of shared T cell receptors in the human thymus. The data were produced by immunoSEQ multiplex PCR, yet TCRdb's version contains in-frame clones alone and is incomplete. The sample shows hundreds of thousands of clones, approximately 87% of them seen only once. This sample also appeared in a second study, on human thymus T cells.

The sequencing input was thymocytes. These receptors all come from a boy under two years old with a congenital heart defect. Each CDR3 is given with its conserved first and last residue. The D gene is left open where the match is weak. Clone size is given for some rows only: seen once, a few or many times, or a class if the clone is expanded.

>-|TRBV7-9|TRBJ2-1|-
CASSLVAGRYNEQFF
TGTGCCAGCAGCTTAGTGGCAGGGAGGTACAATGAGCAGTTCTTC
>TRBD1|TRBV30|TRBJ1-2|-
CAWLEVTGGTDYGYTF
TGTGCCTGGCTTGAGGTTACAGGGGGTACGGACTATGGCTACACCTTC
>TRBD1|TRBV5-8|TRBJ1-2|-
CASSLGRAGGKYGYTF
TGTGCCAGCAGCTTGGGCCGCGCAGGGGGCAAGTATGGCTACACCTTC
>-|TRBV5-6|TRBJ2-7|-
CASSLVGGGEQYF
TGTGCCAGCAGCTTGGTAGGAGGAGGCGAGCAGTACTTC
>-|TRBV2|TRBJ1-5|-
CASSGGGPNQPQHF
TGTGCCAGCAGTGGCGGAGGGCCCAATCAGCCCCAGCATTTT
>-|TRBV5-1|TRBJ1-4|-
CASSLGRAGLNEKLFF
TGCGCCAGCAGCTTGGGACGGGCGGGACTTAATGAAAAACTGTTTTTT
>TRBD2|TRBV5-1|TRBJ2-2|-
CASSLTGGGGELFF
TGCGCCAGCAGCTTAACGGGAGGTGGCGGGGAGCTGTTTTTT
>TRBD2|TRBV10-3|TRBJ2-1|once
CAISELGVRGVFF
TGTGCCATCAGTGAGCTCGGTGTGCGGGGGGTGTTCTTC
>-|TRBV28|TRBJ1-1|-
CASRYGGSQNTEAFF
TGTGCCAGCAGGTACGGGGGTTCACAGAACACTGAAGCTTTCTTT
>TRBD2|TRBV27|TRBJ2-3|-
CASSLLAGVSDTQYF
TGTGCCAGCAGCCTACTAGCGGGGGTTTCAGATACGCAGTATTTT
>-|TRBV9|TRBJ1-1|-
CASSPKPFGNTEAFF
TGTGCCAGCAGCCCAAAGCCGTTCGGGAACACTGAAGCTTTCTTT
>TRBD2|TRBV29-1|TRBJ2-1|-
CSVVASGRIDEQFF
TGCAGCGTTGTGGCCAGCGGGAGGATCGATGAGCAGTTCTTC
>-|TRBV9|TRBJ2-2|few
CASSVQRQAPIGELFF
TGTGCCAGCAGCGTCCAGAGACAGGCACCGATCGGGGAGCTGTTTTTT
>-|TRBV19|TRBJ2-6|-
CASGREIQGPQPGANVLTF
TGTGCCAGTGGTAGGGAGATTCAGGGGCCCCAGCCTGGGGCCAACGTCCTGACTTTC
>TRBD2|TRBV10-2|TRBJ2-1|-
CASSGLAGGDEQFF
TGCGCCAGCAGTGGGCTAGCGGGAGGTGATGAGCAGTTCTTC
>TRBD2|TRBV5-1|TRBJ2-5|-
CASIVPGGWETQYF
TGCGCCAGCATCGTGCCGGGAGGATGGGAGACCCAGTACTTC
>TRBD2|TRBV7-6|TRBJ2-1|-
CASSFELGLAGGISSYNEQFF
TGTGCCAGCAGCTTCGAATTAGGACTAGCGGGAGGGATTAGCTCCTACAATGAGCAGTTCTTC
>-|TRBV5-6|TRBJ1-5|-
CASSFGHNQPQHF
TGTGCCAGCAGCTTCGGACACAATCAGCCCCAGCATTTT
>-|TRBV5-1|TRBJ2-1|-
CASSSFQGPPHNEQFF
TGCGCCAGCAGCAGCTTTCAGGGGCCCCCCCACAATGAGCAGTTCTTC
>TRBD2|TRBV29-1|TRBJ2-3|-
CSVGTSGRTDTQYF
TGCAGCGTTGGGACTAGCGGGAGAACAGATACGCAGTATTTT
>TRBD2|TRBV7-2|TRBJ2-7|-
CASSLGGSGSPKTYEQYF
TGTGCCAGCAGCTTAGGAGGTAGCGGGAGCCCCAAGACCTACGAGCAGTACTTC
>-|TRBV27|TRBJ1-6|-
CASSTGYRNSPLHF
TGTGCCAGCAGTACCGGGTACCGTAATTCACCCCTCCACTTT
>TRBD1|TRBV18|TRBJ2-6|once
CASSPGQSTLGANVLTF
TGTGCCAGCTCACCGGGACAGAGTACTCTGGGGGCCAACGTCCTGACTTTC
>TRBD1|TRBV5-8|TRBJ1-1|-
CASSLRWDRDHTEAFF
TGTGCCAGCAGCTTGAGGTGGGACAGGGACCACACTGAAGCTTTCTTT
>-|TRBV28|TRBJ1-2|-
CASRPQGFYGYTF
TGTGCCAGCAGACCTCAGGGTTTCTATGGCTACACCTTC